What follows are 2 T cell receptor beta chains derived from one specimen sequenced in a study of technical replicates of blood from a handful of donors. Sequencing was performed with immunoSEQ multiplex PCR; in TCRdb, only in-frame clones are kept and a portion is missing. The profile shows under 95,000 clones, 95% of them singletons. Sequencing used T cells isolated from PBMCs. The receptors shown here come from a human donor in good health.

The rearrangement uses TRBV6-1 and TRBJ2-5; tentative D call: TRBD2 (6 bases). V lost 3 bases to trimming and J lost 5 bases, with 13 bases between them. Germline V lookup: CDR1 MNHNS, CDR2 SASEGT. The CDR3 spans 14 residues. This chain's CDR3 is CASSDSGEVETQYF. In DNA, the CDR3 is TGTGCCAGCAGTGATTCCGGGGAGGTGGAGACCCAGTACTTC.

This sequence joins TRBV11-3 and TRBJ1-1; the match to TRBD1 covers 8 bases. CDR1 and CDR2 (germline): SGHNT, YENEEA. The CDR3 has 17 residues. V gave up 3 bases and J gave up 9 bases; unmatched junction bases: 18. In nucleotides, the CDR3 is TGTGCCAGCAGCTTCTCATCAGGGGGCGCTGGTAGCAGTAAAGCTTTCTTT. Amino acids: CASSFSSGGAGSSKAFF. Variable domain in full (rest from reference TRBV11-3 and TRBJ1-1): EAGVVQSPRYKIIEKKQPVAFWCNPISGHNTLYWYLQNLGQGPELLIRYENEEAVDDSQLPKDRFSAERLKGVDSTLKIQPAELGDSAVYLCASSFSSGGAGSSKAFFGQGTRLTVV.